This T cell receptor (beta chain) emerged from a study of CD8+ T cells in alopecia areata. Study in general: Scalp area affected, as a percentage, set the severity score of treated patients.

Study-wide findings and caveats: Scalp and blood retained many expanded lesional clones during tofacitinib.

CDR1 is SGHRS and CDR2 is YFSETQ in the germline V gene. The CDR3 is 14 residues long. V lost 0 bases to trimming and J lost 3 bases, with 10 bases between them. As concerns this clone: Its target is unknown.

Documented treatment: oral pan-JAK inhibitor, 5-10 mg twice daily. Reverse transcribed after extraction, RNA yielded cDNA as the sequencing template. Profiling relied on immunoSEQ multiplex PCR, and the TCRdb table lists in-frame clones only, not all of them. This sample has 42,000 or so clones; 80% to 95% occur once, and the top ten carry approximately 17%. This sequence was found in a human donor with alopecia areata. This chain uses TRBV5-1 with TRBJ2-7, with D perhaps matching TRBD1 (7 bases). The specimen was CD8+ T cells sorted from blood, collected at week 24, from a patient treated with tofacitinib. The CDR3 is CASSLGQGGYEQYF. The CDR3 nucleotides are TGCGCCAGCAGCTTGGGACAGGGAGGCTACGAGCAGTACTTC.